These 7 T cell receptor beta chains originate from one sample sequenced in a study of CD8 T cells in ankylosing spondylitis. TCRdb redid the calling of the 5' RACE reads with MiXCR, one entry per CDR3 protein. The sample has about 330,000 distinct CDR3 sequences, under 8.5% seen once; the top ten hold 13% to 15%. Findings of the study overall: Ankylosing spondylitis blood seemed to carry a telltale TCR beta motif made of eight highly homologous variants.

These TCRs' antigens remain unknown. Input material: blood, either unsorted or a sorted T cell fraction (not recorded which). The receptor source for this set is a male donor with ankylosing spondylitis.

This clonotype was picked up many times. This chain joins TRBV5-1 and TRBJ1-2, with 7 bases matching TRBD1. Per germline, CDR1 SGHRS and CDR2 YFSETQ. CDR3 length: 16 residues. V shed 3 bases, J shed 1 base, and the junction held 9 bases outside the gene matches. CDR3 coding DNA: TGCGCCAGCAGCTGGGGAAGGGACAGCATTAACTATGGCTACACCTTC. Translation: CASSWGRDSINYGYTF.

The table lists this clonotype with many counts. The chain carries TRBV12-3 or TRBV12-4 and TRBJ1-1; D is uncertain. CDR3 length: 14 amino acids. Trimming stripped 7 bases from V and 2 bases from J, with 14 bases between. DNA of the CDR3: TGTGCCAGCACCGAGGCAGTCTACAACACTGAAGCTTTCTTT. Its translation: CASTEAVYNTEAFF.

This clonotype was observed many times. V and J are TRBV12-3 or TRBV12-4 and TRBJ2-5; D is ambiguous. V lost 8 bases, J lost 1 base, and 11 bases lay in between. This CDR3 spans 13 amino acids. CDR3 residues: CASALSRQETQYF. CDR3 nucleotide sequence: TGTGCCAGCGCTCTGAGCCGCCAAGAGACCCAGTACTTC.

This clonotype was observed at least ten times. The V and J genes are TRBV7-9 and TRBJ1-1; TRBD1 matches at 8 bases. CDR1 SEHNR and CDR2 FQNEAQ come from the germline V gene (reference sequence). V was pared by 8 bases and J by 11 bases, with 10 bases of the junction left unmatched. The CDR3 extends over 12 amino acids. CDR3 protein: CASLKQDREAFF. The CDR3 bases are TGTGCCAGCCTTAAACAGGACAGGGAGGCTTTCTTT.

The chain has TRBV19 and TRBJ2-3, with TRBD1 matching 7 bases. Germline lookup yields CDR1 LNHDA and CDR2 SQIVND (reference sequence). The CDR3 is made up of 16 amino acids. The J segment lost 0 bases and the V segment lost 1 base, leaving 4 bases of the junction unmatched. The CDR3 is CASSIGGGGSTDTQYF. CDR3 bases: TGTGCCAGTAGTATAGGAGGGGGCGGGAGCACAGATACGCAGTATTTT.

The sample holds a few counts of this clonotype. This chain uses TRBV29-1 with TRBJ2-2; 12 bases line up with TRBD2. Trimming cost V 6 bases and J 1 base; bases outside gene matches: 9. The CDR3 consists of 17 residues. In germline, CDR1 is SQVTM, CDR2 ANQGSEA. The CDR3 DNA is TGCAGCGTCACCTTTGGACTAGCGGGGAGGAACACCGGGGAGCTGTTTTTT. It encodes CSVTFGLAGRNTGELFF.

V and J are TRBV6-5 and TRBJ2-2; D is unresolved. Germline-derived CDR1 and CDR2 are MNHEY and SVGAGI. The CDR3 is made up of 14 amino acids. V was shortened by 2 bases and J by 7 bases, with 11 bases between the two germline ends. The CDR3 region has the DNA TGTGCCAGCAGTTACCAGAGCGTTCACGGGGAGCTGTTTTTT. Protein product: CASSYQSVHGELFF.